A single T cell receptor beta chain is shown here with its context. Its antigen is unknown. This entry belongs to a study of T cell repertoires in cytomegalovirus infection. Study at large: Researchers turned to recently identified HLA-C-restricted CMV epitopes as well as well-studied HLA-B-restricted ones. The public TCR beta signatures pointed to both CMV infection and matching HLA type. Notes on the study in general: The ex vivo response showed dominance by HLA-C-restricted CMV-specific TCR beta clonotypes. Cumulative public TCR beta family frequency identified carriers of CMV plus the relevant HLA.

In TCRdb, the reads were re-called with MiXCR into one record per CDR3 protein. The data hold some 940,000 distinct CDR3 sequences, with 30% to 40% observed a single time. The sequence derives from a human donor in good health (CMV status not recorded). Some clones in this sample may be carry-over from other donors' samples. The sequencing used cultured CD8+ T cells from PBMCs, collected from culture after CMV antigen stimulation.

CDR3 in DNA: TGCGCCAGCAGCCCGAGGCCCCTAGCGGGGGACGTGGAGGAGCAGTTCTTC. Its protein product is CASSPRPLAGDVEEQFF. The chain recombines TRBV4-1 with TRBJ2-1, with TRBD2 matching over 10 bases. The CDR3 contains 17 residues. V was pared by 4 bases and J by 10 bases, with 16 bases of the junction left unmatched. The germline CDR1 and CDR2 sequences are MGHRA and YSYEKL.